The 21 T cell receptor beta chains below were found in one sample sequenced in a study of cytomegalovirus exposure and HLA in healthy donors (dated by TCRdb to 2017 to 2019). Libraries were made using the immunoSEQ multiplex PCR assay. A mixture of 60 forward primers for TCR Vbeta segments and 13 reverse primers for TCR Jbeta segments was used in the multiplex PCR. TCRdb mirrors the immuneACCESS table, restricted to in-frame sequences. Some clones are absent from its copies; in checked studies, under half trace to an unresolved V gene, and the reason for the others is unknown. This sample lists approximately 210,000 clones; more than 75% were detected once. Of the sample, around 0.38% is held by the ten largest clones. Sequencing used PBMCs. The receptors come from a male donor in good health and CMV-seropositive.

The chain carries TRBV9 and TRBJ2-7; 8 bases map to TRBD2. Germline CDR1 is SGDLS and CDR2 is YYNGEE. The CDR3 spans 14 residues. V lost 2 bases and J lost 5; bases outside the gene matches: 6. The CDR3 loop reads CASSVSGTRDEQYF. The CDR3 coding sequence is TGTGCCAGCAGCGTTTCCGGGACTAGGGACGAGCAGTACTTC.

The chain is built from TRBV7-3 and TRBJ2-5; 7 positions match TRBD1. CDR1 is SGHTA, CDR2 FQGTGA, per germline. The CDR3 has 13 residues. Unmatched junction bases numbered 1, after V lost 5 bases and J lost 1 base. The CDR3 here is CASSRDSQETQYF. CDR3 nucleotide sequence: TGTGCCAGCAGCCGGGACAGCCAAGAGACCCAGTACTTC.

This clone was seen only once. The chain recombines TRBV4-1 with TRBJ1-2, with TRBD1 as a possible D gene (5 bases). Per germline, CDR1 MGHRA and CDR2 YSYEKL. This CDR3 spans 14 amino acids. The V gene lost 1 base and the J gene lost 1 base, with 7 bases spanning the gap. CDR3 residues: CASSQGQSNYGYTF. CDR3 DNA: TGCGCCAGCAGCCAAGGACAGAGTAACTATGGCTACACCTTC.

This rearrangement joins TRBV28 to TRBJ2-7, with 11 positions matching TRBD1. CDR1 is MDHEN and CDR2 is SYDVKM in the germline V gene. The ends lost 2 bases at V and 6 bases at J; junction bases unmatched: 3. There are 14 residues in the CDR3. The CDR3 reads CASSLGTGGSEQYF. CDR3 DNA: TGTGCCAGCAGTTTAGGGACAGGGGGAAGCGAGCAGTACTTC.

V gene TRBV7-9 combines with J gene TRBJ1-1; TRBD1 might be the D (5 bases). The ends were cut back, 5 bases at V and 1 base at J, with 8 bases in the middle. CDR3 length: 13 residues. From germline, CDR1 is SEHNR and CDR2 FQNEAQ (reference sequence). The CDR3 nucleotides read TGTGCCAGCAGCGGGGCCTCGAACACTGAAGCTTTCTTT. It yields the protein CASSGASNTEAFF.

V usage is TRBV28 and J usage is TRBJ1-5; D is uncertain. The CDR3 extends over 14 amino acids. Between the trimmed V and J ends, which lost 7 bases and 0 bases, there was a span of 10 bases. Germline V gives CDR1 MDHEN, CDR2 SYDVKM. CDR3 sequence reads: CASIPGGSNQPQHF. CDR3 in DNA: TGTGCCAGCATCCCCGGCGGTAGCAATCAGCCCCAGCATTTT.

The rearrangement joins TRBV13 to TRBJ1-4; D may be TRBD1 (6 bases). The CDR3 has 16 residues. Germline V gene sequence: CDR1 PRHDT, CDR2 FYEKMQ (reference sequence). The V end lost 5 bases, the J end lost 5 bases, and 18 bases lay between the germline ends. The DNA for the CDR3 is TGTGCCAGCAGCCGAGGGGGGGTCGACAAGAATGAAAAACTGTTTTTT. This codes for CASSRGGVDKNEKLFF.

Regarding this clone: Other DNA sequences in the same sample also yield this CDR3. The genes are TRBV7-9 and TRBJ2-5, with 8 bases lining up with TRBD1. V lost 5 bases to trimming and J lost 1 base; unmatched junction nucleotides: 3. This CDR3 region has 14 residues. CDR1 and CDR2 from the germline V gene are SEHNR and FQNEAQ (reference sequence). In nucleotides, the CDR3 is TGTGCCAGCAGCCTAGGACAGGGCCAAGAGACCCAGTACTTC. Amino acid sequence: CASSLGQGQETQYF. Filled out from reference TRBV7-9 and TRBJ2-5, the complete variable domain reads DTGVSQNPRHKITKRGQNVTFRCDPISEHNRLYWYRQTLGQGPEFLTYFQNEAQLEKSRLLSDRFSAERPKGSFSTLEIQRTEQGDSAMYLCASSLGQGQETQYFGPGTRLLVL.

This clone was observed once. The CDR3 DNA is TGTGCCAGCAGCTCGACAGGGCTCTACGAGCAGTACTTC. This gives the protein CASSSTGLYEQYF. The genes are TRBV5-4 and TRBJ2-7, with TRBD1 matching over 7 bases. This CDR3 region has 13 residues. Per germline, CDR1 SGHNT and CDR2 YYREEE (reference sequence). V shed 3 bases and J 3 bases; nucleotides not matched to a gene: 3.

The rearrangement uses TRBV9 and TRBJ1-2; 8 positions match TRBD1. Unmatched junction bases numbered 8, after V lost 3 bases and J lost 4 bases. The germline V gene encodes CDR1 SGDLS and CDR2 YYNGEE. The CDR3 length is 15 residues. The CDR3, as DNA: TGTGCCAGCAGCGCCGGACAGGGCGGAGGCTATGGCTACACCTTC. Translating it yields CASSAGQGGGYGYTF. Together with reference TRBV9 and TRBJ1-2, the CDR3 gives the full variable domain: DSGVTQTPKHLITATGQRVTLRCSPRSGDLSVYWYQQSLDQGLQFLIQYYNGEERAKGNILERFSAQQFPDLHSELNLSSLELGDSALYFCASSAGQGGGYGYTFGSGTRLTVV.

V usage is TRBV2 and J usage is TRBJ2-5, with 8 bases matching TRBD2. Trimming at V came to 3 bases and at J to 4 bases, leaving 4 bases not matched to a gene. The CDR3 is 14 residues long. Germline V gives CDR1 SNHLY, CDR2 FYNNEI. CDR3 amino acids: CASSEPGGGETQYF. The CDR3 DNA is TGTGCCAGCAGTGAGCCGGGAGGGGGAGAGACCCAGTACTTC.

Only one count was recorded for this clone. This sequence joins TRBV15 and TRBJ2-7; 10 bases fit TRBD1. Looked up from germline, CDR1 is LNHNV and CDR2 is YYDKDF (reference sequence). This CDR3 spans 16 amino acids. The J segment lost 4 bases and the V segment lost 5 bases, leaving 11 bases of the junction unmatched. The CDR3 loop reads CATSGLEGTGVYEQYF. CDR3 coding DNA: TGTGCCACCAGCGGCCTCGAGGGGACAGGGGTGTACGAGCAGTACTTC.

This clone was recorded only once. The V and J genes are TRBV7-9 and TRBJ2-5, with 9 bases that match TRBD2. CDR1 and CDR2 (germline): SEHNR, FQNEAQ (reference sequence). The CDR3 runs to 13 residues. V shed 5 bases and J 5 bases; nucleotides not matched to a gene: 3. CDR3 sequence (DNA): TGTGCCAGCAGCCCAGCGGGAGGTGAGACCCAGTACTTC. It encodes CASSPAGGETQYF.

The V gene is TRBV5-1, the J gene TRBJ1-4; no clear D gene. This CDR3 has 16 residues. Per germline, CDR1 SGHRS and CDR2 YFSETQ. V was trimmed by 0 bases and J by 4 bases, leaving 13 bases between them. In DNA form, the CDR3 reads TGCGCCAGCAGCTTGGCTCTAAACGTTCTTAATGAAAAACTGTTTTTT. Amino acid sequence: CASSLALNVLNEKLFF. Full variable domain (rest looked up from reference TRBV5-1 and TRBJ1-4): KAGVTQTPRYLIKTRGQQVTLSCSPISGHRSVSWYQQTPGQGLQFLFEYFSETQRNKGNFPGRFSGRQFSNSRSEMNVSTLELGDSALYLCASSLALNVLNEKLFFGSGTQLSVL.

The rearrangement joins TRBV6-5 to TRBJ2-7, with 9 nucleotides matching TRBD1. This CDR3 is built from 14 residues. Germline V lookup: CDR1 MNHEY, CDR2 SVGAGI. Trimming at V came to 4 bases and at J to 4 bases, leaving 5 bases not matched to a gene. CDR3 sequence (DNA): TGTGCCAGCAGTTGGGGGACAGGGACGTACGAGCAGTACTTC. Translation: CASSWGTGTYEQYF.

This chain joins TRBV27 and TRBJ1-1, with TRBD1 as a possible D gene (6 bases). V was pared by 5 bases and J by 8 bases, with 15 bases between. Germline V CDR1 and CDR2: MNHEY, SMNVEV (reference sequence). CDR3 length: 13 amino acids. The CDR3 sequence: CASSRQGWSEAFF. Here the CDR3 DNA reads TGTGCCAGCAGTCGCCAGGGGTGGTCGGAAGCTTTCTTT.

The chain is built from TRBV5-4 and TRBJ2-1; TRBD2 aligns across 9 bases. CDR1 SGHNT and CDR2 YYREEE come from the germline V gene (reference sequence). This CDR3 comprises 16 residues. V was clipped by 2 bases and J by 7 bases; unmatched bases: 10. For the CDR3, the DNA is TGTGCCAGCAGCTTACCTGGGGCTAGCGGGGTTAATGAGCAGTTCTTC. Encoded protein: CASSLPGASGVNEQFF.

The V and J genes are TRBV7-9 and TRBJ2-7; the D is unclear. V shed 2 bases and J shed 0 bases, with 11 bases lying between them. The germline CDR1 and CDR2 sequences are SEHNR and FQNEAQ (reference sequence). The CDR3 contains 15 residues. The CDR3 DNA is TGTGCCAGCAGCTTAAATACAGATAGCTCCTACGAGCAGTACTTC. Translation: CASSLNTDSSYEQYF.

The chain recombines TRBV11-2 with TRBJ1-1; possible D gene TRBD1, 6 bases. V lost 6 bases and J lost 12, with 20 bases in between. The CDR3 loop spans 13 amino acids. In germline, CDR1 is SGHAT, CDR2 FQNNGV. CDR3 DNA: TGTGCCAGCAGGCGACAAACAGGGTCGGTGACTTTCTTT. Translation gives CASRRQTGSVTFF.

This clone was recorded once. V usage is TRBV7-3 and J usage is TRBJ2-3, with a weak D call TRBD2 (6 bases). Germline CDR1 SGHTA, CDR2 FQGTGA. This CDR3 contains 15 residues. The ends were cut back, 2 bases at V and 0 bases at J, with 9 bases in the middle. In nucleotides, the CDR3 is TGTGCCAGCAGCTTACGAGCGGGCAGCACAGATACGCAGTATTTT. Its translation: CASSLRAGSTDTQYF.

The chain recombines TRBV10-3 with TRBJ2-2; 9 bases map to TRBD1. CDR1 and CDR2 (germline): ENHRY, SYGVKD. The V gene end was trimmed by 0 bases and the J gene end by 8 bases; junction bases not matched to a gene: 7. The CDR3 consists of 16 residues. The CDR3 loop is CAISESTGQGRGELFF. Written as DNA, the CDR3 is TGTGCCATCAGTGAGTCGACGGGACAGGGACGTGGGGAGCTGTTTTTT.